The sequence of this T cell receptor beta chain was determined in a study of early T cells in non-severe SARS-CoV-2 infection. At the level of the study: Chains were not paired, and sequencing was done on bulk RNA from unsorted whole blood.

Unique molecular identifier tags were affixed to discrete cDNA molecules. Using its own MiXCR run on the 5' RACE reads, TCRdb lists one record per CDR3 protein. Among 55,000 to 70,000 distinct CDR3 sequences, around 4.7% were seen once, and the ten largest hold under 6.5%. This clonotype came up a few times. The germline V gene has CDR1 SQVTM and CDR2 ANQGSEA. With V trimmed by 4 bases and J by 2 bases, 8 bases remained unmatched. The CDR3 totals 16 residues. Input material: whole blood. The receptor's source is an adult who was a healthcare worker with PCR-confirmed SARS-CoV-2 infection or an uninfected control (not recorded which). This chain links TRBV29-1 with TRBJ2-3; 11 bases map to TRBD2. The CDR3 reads CSVGGSTSGNTDTQYF. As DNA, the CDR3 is TGCAGCGTTGGAGGGTCGACTAGCGGGAACACAGATACGCAGTATTTT.